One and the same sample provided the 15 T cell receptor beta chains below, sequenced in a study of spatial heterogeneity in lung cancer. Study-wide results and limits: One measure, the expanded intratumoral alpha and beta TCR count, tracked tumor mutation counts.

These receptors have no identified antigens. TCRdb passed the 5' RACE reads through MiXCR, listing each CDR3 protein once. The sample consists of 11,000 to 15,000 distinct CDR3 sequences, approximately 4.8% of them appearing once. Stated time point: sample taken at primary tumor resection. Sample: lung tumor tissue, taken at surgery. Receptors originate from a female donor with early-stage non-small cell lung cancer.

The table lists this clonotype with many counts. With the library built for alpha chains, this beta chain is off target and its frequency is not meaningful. CDR3 sequence reads: CASSLLPSGGKTQYF. In DNA, the CDR3 is TGTGCCAGCAGCTTATTACCTAGCGGGGGGAAGACCCAGTACTTC. V gene TRBV11-2 combines with J gene TRBJ2-5, with TRBD2 matching 11 bases. This CDR3 is 15 amino acids long. CDR1 and CDR2 (germline): SGHAT, FQNNGV. V dropped 2 bases and J dropped 6; count of bases not matched to a gene: 5.

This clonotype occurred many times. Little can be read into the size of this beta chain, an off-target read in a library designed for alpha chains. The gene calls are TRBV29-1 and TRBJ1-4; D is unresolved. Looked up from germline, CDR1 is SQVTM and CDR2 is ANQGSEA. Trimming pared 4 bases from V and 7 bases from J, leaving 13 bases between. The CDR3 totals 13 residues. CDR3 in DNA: TGCAGCGTTGGCGTCCAGTGGTCTGAAAAACTGTTTTTT. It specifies CSVGVQWSEKLFF.

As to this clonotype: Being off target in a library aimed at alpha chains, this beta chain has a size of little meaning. The CDR3 nucleotides are TGTGCCAGCAGCCAAGCGGGGGGGCTAGCCAAAAACATTCAGTACTTC. Its protein is CASSQAGGLAKNIQYF. The chain combines TRBV3-1 with TRBJ2-4; TRBD2 matches 8 bases. The CDR3 length is 16 residues. Germline V gene sequence: CDR1 LGHDT, CDR2 YNNKEL (reference sequence). Trimming cost V 1 base and J 0 bases; bases outside gene matches: 2. The full variable domain, its missing parts supplied by reference TRBV3-1 and TRBJ2-4, is DTAVSQTPKYLVTQMGNDKSIKCEQNLGHDTMYWYKQDSKKFLKIMFSYNNKELIINETVPNRFSPKSPDKAHLNLHINSLELGDSAVYFCASSQAGGLAKNIQYFGAGTRLSVL.

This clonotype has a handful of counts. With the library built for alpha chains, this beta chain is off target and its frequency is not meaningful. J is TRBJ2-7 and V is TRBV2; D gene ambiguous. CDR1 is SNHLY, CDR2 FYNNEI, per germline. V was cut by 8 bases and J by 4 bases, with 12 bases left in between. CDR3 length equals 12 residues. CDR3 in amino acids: CASFLTRYEQYF. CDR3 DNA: TGTGCCAGCTTCCTCACAAGGTACGAGCAGTACTTC.

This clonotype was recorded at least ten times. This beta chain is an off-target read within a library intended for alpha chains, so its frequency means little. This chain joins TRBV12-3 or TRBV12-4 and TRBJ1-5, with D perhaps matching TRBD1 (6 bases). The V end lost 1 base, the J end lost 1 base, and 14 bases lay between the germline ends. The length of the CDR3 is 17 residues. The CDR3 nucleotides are TGTGCCAGCAGTTTAGGGCCGAGGGGGGGAAGCAATCAGCCCCAGCATTTT. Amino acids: CASSLGPRGGSNQPQHF.

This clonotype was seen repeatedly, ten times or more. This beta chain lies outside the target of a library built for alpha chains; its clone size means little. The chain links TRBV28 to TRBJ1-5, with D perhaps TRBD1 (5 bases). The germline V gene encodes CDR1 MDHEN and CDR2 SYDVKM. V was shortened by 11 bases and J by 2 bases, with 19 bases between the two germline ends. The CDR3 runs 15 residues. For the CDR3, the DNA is TGTGCCGCCCAAGGCGGGGGGGTAGGCAATCAGCCCCAGCATTTT. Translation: CAAQGGGVGNQPQHF.

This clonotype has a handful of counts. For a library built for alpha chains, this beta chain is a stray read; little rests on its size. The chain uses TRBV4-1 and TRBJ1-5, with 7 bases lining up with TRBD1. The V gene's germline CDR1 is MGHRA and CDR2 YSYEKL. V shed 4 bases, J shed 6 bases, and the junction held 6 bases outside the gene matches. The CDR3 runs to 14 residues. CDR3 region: CASSRGQVSQPQHF. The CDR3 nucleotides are TGCGCCAGCAGCCGCGGACAGGTCAGTCAGCCCCAGCATTTT.

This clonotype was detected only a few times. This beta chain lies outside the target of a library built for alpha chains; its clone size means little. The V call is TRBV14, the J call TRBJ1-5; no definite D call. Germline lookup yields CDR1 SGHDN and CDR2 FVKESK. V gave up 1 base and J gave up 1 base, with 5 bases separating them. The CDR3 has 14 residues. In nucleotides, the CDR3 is TGTGCCAGCAGCCAAGTTGGCAGCAATCAGCCCCAGCATTTT. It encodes CASSQVGSNQPQHF.

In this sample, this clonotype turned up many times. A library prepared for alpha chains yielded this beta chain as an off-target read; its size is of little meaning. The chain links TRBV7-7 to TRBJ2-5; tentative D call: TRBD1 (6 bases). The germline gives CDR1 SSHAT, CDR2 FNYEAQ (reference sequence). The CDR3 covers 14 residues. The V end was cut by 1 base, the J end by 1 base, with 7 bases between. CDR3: CASSLVQGQETQYF. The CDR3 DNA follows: TGTGCCAGCAGCTTAGTACAGGGCCAAGAGACCCAGTACTTC. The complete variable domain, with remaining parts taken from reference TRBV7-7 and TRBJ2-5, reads GAGVSQSPRYKVTKRGQDVTLRCDPISSHATLYWYQQALGQGPEFLTYFNYEAQPDKSGLPSDRFSAERPEGSISTLTIQRTEQRDSAMYRCASSLVQGQETQYFGPGTRLLVL.

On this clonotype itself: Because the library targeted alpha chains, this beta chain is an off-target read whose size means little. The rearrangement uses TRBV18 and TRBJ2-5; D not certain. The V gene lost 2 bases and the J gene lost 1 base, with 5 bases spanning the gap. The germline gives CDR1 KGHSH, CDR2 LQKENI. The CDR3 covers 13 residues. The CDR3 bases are TGTGCCAGCTCACCAATGCTCCAAGAGACCCAGTACTTC. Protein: CASSPMLQETQYF.

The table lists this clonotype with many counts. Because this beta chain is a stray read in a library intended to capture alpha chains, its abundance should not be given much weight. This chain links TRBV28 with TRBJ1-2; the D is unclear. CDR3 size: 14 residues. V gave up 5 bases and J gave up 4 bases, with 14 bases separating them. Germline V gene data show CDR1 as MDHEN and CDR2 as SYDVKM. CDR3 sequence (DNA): TGTGCCAGCAGTCCCCAAGGAGGGCTCTATGGCTACACCTTC. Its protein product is CASSPQGGLYGYTF.

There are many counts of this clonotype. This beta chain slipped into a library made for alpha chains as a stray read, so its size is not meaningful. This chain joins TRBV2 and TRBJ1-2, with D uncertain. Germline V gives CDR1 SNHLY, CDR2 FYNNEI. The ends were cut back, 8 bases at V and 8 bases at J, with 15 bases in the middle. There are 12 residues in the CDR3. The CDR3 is CASEVNLRGYTF. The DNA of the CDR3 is TGTGCCAGCGAAGTTAACCTGAGAGGCTACACCTTC.

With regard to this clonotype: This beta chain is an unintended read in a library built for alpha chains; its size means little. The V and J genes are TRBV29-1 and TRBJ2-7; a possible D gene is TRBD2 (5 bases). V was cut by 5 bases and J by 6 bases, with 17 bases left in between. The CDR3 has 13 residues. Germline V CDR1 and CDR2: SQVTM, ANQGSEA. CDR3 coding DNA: TGCAGCGTTTTTGCGGGCCAGCTCGGCGAGCAGTACTTC. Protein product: CSVFAGQLGEQYF.

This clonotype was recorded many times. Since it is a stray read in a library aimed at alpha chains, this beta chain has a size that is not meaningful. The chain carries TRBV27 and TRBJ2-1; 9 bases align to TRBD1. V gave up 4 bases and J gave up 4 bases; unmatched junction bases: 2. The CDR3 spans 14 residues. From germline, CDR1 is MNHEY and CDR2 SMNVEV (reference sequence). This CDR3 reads CASSSGQGYNEQFF. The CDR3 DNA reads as TGTGCCAGCAGTTCCGGACAGGGGTACAATGAGCAGTTCTTC.

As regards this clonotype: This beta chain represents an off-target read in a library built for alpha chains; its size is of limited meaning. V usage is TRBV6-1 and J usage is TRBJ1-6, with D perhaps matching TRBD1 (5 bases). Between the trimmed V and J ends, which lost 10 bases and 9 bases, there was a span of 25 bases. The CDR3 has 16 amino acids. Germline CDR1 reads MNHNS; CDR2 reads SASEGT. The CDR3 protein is CATFIDLRRDGSPLHF. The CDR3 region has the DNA TGTGCCACCTTTATTGACCTCAGGCGGGACGGTTCACCCCTCCACTTT.